Listed below are T cell receptor beta chains from one sample, sequenced in a study of beta chain features in type 1 diabetes. Assay used: immunoSEQ multiplex PCR; TCRdb lists only in-frame clones, some missing. Of hundreds of thousands of clones in the sample, about 29% were seen once. What was sequenced was naive CD4+ T cells from blood. These receptors originate from a man aged 18 to 30 in good health. The CDR3 runs from the conserved cysteine through the conserved F or W. A row's size may be missing; if present it is once, few, many or a size class.

j_call | v_call | clone_size | cdr3_aa
TRBJ2-3 | TRBV27 | - | CASSSGGLAGYTDTQYF
TRBJ2-7 | TRBV15 | - | CATSRDFGHYEQYF
TRBJ2-6 | TRBV15 | few | CATSSLGQGPSGANVLTF
TRBJ1-5 | TRBV4-1 | - | CASSRDRGRHPQHF
TRBJ2-1 | TRBV10-3 | - | CAISGGPTGDSGNEQFF
TRBJ2-3 | TRBV19 | - | CASQTDLGNTQYF
TRBJ2-5 | TRBV10-3 | - | CAAAGDWETQYF
TRBJ2-3 | TRBV19 | few | CATDRSGDGVTDTQYF
TRBJ2-3 | TRBV9 | - | CASTITSGSGADTQYF
TRBJ1-4 | TRBV9 | - | CASSLENTGYEKLFF
TRBJ2-3 | TRBV11-2 | - | CASSLTRLTQYF
TRBJ2-1 | TRBV11-3 | - | CASSPRGTYNEQFF
TRBJ2-5 | TRBV29-1 | - | CSVVAGGTGYQETQYF
TRBJ2-7 | TRBV7-8 | - | CASSLNPGQGYEQYF
TRBJ1-2 | TRBV11-2 | - | CASSPFVTGGDYGYTF
TRBJ2-3 | TRBV19 | - | CASSPRQGTDTQYF
TRBJ1-4 | TRBV30 | few | CAWSARIRDGWTTNEKLFF
TRBJ2-3 | TRBV7-9 | few | CASSPPAQYF
TRBJ2-6 | TRBV6-5 | - | CASSLGLSGANVLTF
TRBJ2-2 | TRBV5-6 | - | CASSPLGTTNTGELFF
TRBJ2-5 | TRBV7-9 | - | CASGIETQYF